These 21 T cell receptor beta chains were all obtained from the same sample, sequenced in a study of T cell responses to AZD1222 COVID-19 vaccine. Here immunoSEQ multiplex PCR was the method, and the copy in TCRdb shows in-frame clones only, minus some. The sample includes roughly 140,000 clones, around 88% seen only once; the top ten take approximately 3.1%. Sequenced material: peripheral blood, taken on day 0 of MenACWY control vaccination. These receptors were collected from an adult in good health.

V usage is TRBV11-3 and J usage is TRBJ2-7, with D unclear. Germline lookup yields CDR1 SGHNT and CDR2 YENEEA. CDR3 length: 13 residues. Trimming cost V 4 bases and J 1 base, with 8 bases left between them. This chain's CDR3 is CASSSTPSYEQYF. CDR3 nucleotides: TGTGCCAGCAGCTCGACGCCTTCCTACGAGCAGTACTTC.

DNA of the CDR3: TGTGCCAGCAGCACAAATTCAGGGGAGCAGTTCTTC. Translation gives CASSTNSGEQFF. The chain employs TRBV7-9 and TRBJ2-1, with D possibly matching TRBD1 (5 bases). The CDR3 has 12 amino acids. V was clipped by 5 bases and J by 10 bases, with 12 bases between them. CDR1 and CDR2 from the germline V gene are SEHNR and FQNEAQ (reference sequence).

This clone has just a few counts. The chain is built from TRBV7-2 and TRBJ1-1; D gene unclear. Germline V gene data show CDR1 as SGHTA and CDR2 as FQGNSA. Deletions cut 5 bases from V and 2 bases from J, with 12 bases between. CDR3 size: 14 residues. CDR3 sequence: CASSVQGTNTEAFF. The CDR3 DNA follows: TGTGCCAGCAGCGTACAAGGTACAAACACTGAAGCTTTCTTT.

The chain recombines TRBV11-2 with TRBJ2-5; 9 bases are shared with TRBD1. Germline trimming cut 5 bases from V and 4 bases from J; bases unmatched to any gene: 2. The CDR3 length is 13 residues. Germline CDR1 SGHAT, CDR2 FQNNGV. CDR3 sequence reads: CASSRDRVETQYF. The CDR3 DNA reads TGTGCCAGCAGCCGGGACAGGGTAGAGACCCAGTACTTC.

The chain is built from TRBV18 and TRBJ1-1, with TRBD1 identical over 7 bases. Germline lookup yields CDR1 KGHSH and CDR2 LQKENI. The CDR3 has 14 residues. J lost 1 base, V lost 3 bases, and 2 bases had no gene match. The CDR3 bases are TGTGCCAGCTCACCGAGACAGGGGAACACTGAAGCTTTCTTT. Encoded protein: CASSPRQGNTEAFF.

This clone appeared a single time. The chain carries TRBV19 and TRBJ2-7; TRBD2 matches at 12 bases. This CDR3 is 16 amino acids long. Germline assignment: CDR1 LNHDA and CDR2 SQIVND (reference sequence). V lost 3 bases to trimming and J lost 4 bases; unmatched junction nucleotides: 7. The CDR3 loop reads CASSISSGRAAYEQYF. The DNA of the CDR3 is TGTGCCAGTAGTATCTCTAGCGGGAGGGCTGCGTACGAGCAGTACTTC. The variable domain in full, completed from reference TRBV19 and TRBJ2-7, reads DGGITQSPKYLFRKEGQNVTLSCEQNLNHDAMYWYRQDPGQGLRLIYYSQIVNDFQKGDIAEGYSVSREKKESFPLTVTSAQKNPTAFYLCASSISSGRAAYEQYFGPGTRLTVT.

The rearrangement joins TRBV9 to TRBJ2-3; D is unresolved. V lost 0 bases and J lost 4, with 6 bases in between. The CDR3 is 13 amino acids. Germline-derived CDR1 and CDR2 are SGDLS and YYNGEE. In DNA, the CDR3 is TGTGCCAGCAGCGTAGGTGGGGCAGATACGCAGTATTTT. This sequence encodes CASSVGGADTQYF.

In nucleotides, the CDR3 is TGTGCCAGCAGCCAAGATCACGGCTACACCTTC. Translation gives CASSQDHGYTF. The V and J genes are TRBV14 and TRBJ1-2; D is unclear. Per the germline V gene, CDR1 is SGHDN and CDR2 is FVKESK. V was shortened by 0 bases and J by 8 bases, with 4 bases between the two germline ends. This CDR3 has 11 residues. The whole variable domain, filled in from reference TRBV14 and TRBJ1-2, reads EAGVTQFPSHSVIEKGQTVTLRCDPISGHDNLYWYRRVMGKEIKFLLHFVKESKQDESGMPNNRFLAERTGGTYSTLKVQPAELEDSGVYFCASSQDHGYTFGSGTRLTVV.

In its sample, this clone was seen once. The V and J genes are TRBV3-1 (or the pseudogene TRBV3-2) and TRBJ1-3, with TRBD1 as a possible D gene (6 bases). This CDR3 has 17 amino acids. Trimming cost V 4 bases and J 0 bases, with 16 bases left between them. Germline values: CDR1 LGHDT, CDR2 YNNKEL (reference sequence). The CDR3 is CASSPSERGNSGNTIYF. CDR3 sequence (DNA): TGTGCCAGCAGCCCAAGTGAAAGGGGGAACTCTGGAAACACCATATATTTT.

The gene calls are TRBV27 and TRBJ1-5; 7 bases are a match to TRBD1. The CDR3 covers 15 residues. The trim removed 6 bases at V and 6 bases at J, leaving 11 bases unmatched. In germline, CDR1 is MNHEY, CDR2 SMNVEV (reference sequence). CDR3 residues: CASSYEGGYGQPQHF. Here the CDR3 DNA reads TGTGCCAGCAGCTATGAAGGGGGCTATGGTCAGCCCCAGCATTTT.

The J gene is TRBJ1-2, the V gene TRBV25-1; the match to TRBD1 covers 11 bases. Trimming at V came to 1 base and at J to 0 bases, leaving 4 bases not matched to a gene. The CDR3 covers 17 residues. CDR1 and CDR2 from the germline V gene are MGHDK and SYGVNS. In DNA, the CDR3 is TGTGCCAGCAGTGAATCCGGACAGGGGGCTACTAACTATGGCTACACCTTC. The encoded protein is CASSESGQGATNYGYTF.

A word on this clone: The limits of the CDR3 on the DNA are not certain, so only TCRdb's listed CDR3 is given. The chain has TRBV19 and TRBJ2-2; the table gives TRBD1 as D, unverified against the DNA. Including both end residues, the CDR3 is 18 amino acids long. Germline V lookup: CDR1 LNHDA, CDR2 SQIVND (reference sequence). The CDR3 region is CASSSRRQGAGTPGSCFF.

The chain recombines TRBV4-2 with TRBJ2-1; 9 positions agree with TRBD2. Per the germline V gene, CDR1 is LGHNA and CDR2 is YNFKEQ. The CDR3 has 15 amino acids. Trimming at V came to 8 bases and at J to 3 bases, leaving 8 bases not matched to a gene. The CDR3 here is CASVPRLADYNEQFF. The CDR3 coding sequence is TGTGCCAGCGTTCCCAGACTAGCGGACTACAATGAGCAGTTCTTC.

The chain links TRBV2 to TRBJ1-2; D possibly corresponds to TRBD1 (6 bases). The CDR3 totals 15 residues. With 1 base removed from V and 4 bases from J, the gap between germline ends came to 13 bases. Per the germline V gene, CDR1 is SNHLY and CDR2 is FYNNEI. Here the CDR3 reads CASSEDGRDIYGYTF. The CDR3 DNA reads TGTGCCAGCAGTGAAGATGGGAGGGACATCTATGGCTACACCTTC.

V usage is TRBV15 and J usage is TRBJ1-6; D unresolved. V was pared by 1 base and J by 10 bases, with 11 bases between. CDR3 length: 14 residues. Germline CDR1 and CDR2: LNHNV and YYDKDF (reference sequence). As DNA, the CDR3 is TGTGCCACCAGCAGAGCCCCAGACGGCTCACCCCTCCACTTT. Translated, it gives CATSRAPDGSPLHF.

To note about this clone: The sample has other DNA sequences that encode this CDR3 too. The genes are TRBV9 and TRBJ2-7, with TRBD2 matching over 8 bases. The CDR3 is made up of 15 amino acids. V lost 4 bases to trimming and J lost 2 bases; unmatched junction nucleotides: 8. Looked up from germline, CDR1 is SGDLS and CDR2 is YYNGEE. The CDR3, as DNA: TGTGCCAGCAGCTTTGGACTAGCAGAACCCTACGAGCAGTACTTC. Translated: CASSFGLAEPYEQYF.

This clone showed up just a few times. The chain employs TRBV4-1 and TRBJ2-3, with D maybe TRBD2 (5 bases). Trimming removed 1 base at V and 7 bases at J, with 9 bases between. Germline V gene sequence: CDR1 MGHRA, CDR2 YSYEKL. The CDR3 length is 13 residues. The CDR3 DNA is TGCGCCAGCAGCCAAGCTAGGGAGAATACGCAGTATTTT. Translated: CASSQARENTQYF.

The chain uses TRBV28 and TRBJ2-5, with D hard to call. CDR1 and CDR2 (germline): MDHEN, SYDVKM. The CDR3 extends over 13 amino acids. Trimming stripped 10 bases from V and 4 bases from J, with 16 bases between. CDR3 amino acids: CATSGDGGETQYF. CDR3 nucleotide sequence: TGTGCCACCTCAGGCGACGGCGGAGAGACCCAGTACTTC.

The chain's CDR3 is CASSQVYRNTEAFF. CDR3 nucleotides: TGCGCCAGCAGCCAAGTATACAGAAACACTGAAGCTTTCTTT. The chain recombines TRBV4-3 with TRBJ1-1; no clear D. Looked up from germline, CDR1 is LGHNA and CDR2 is YSLEER. Trimming removed 1 base from V and 2 bases from J, with 8 bases in between. The CDR3 has 14 amino acids.

The chain couples TRBV27 to TRBJ1-1, with 7 nucleotides matching TRBD1. CDR1 and CDR2 from the germline V gene are MNHEY and SMNVEV (reference sequence). This CDR3 is 16 amino acids long. Trimming cost V 5 bases and J 1 base; bases outside gene matches: 10. CDR3 residues: CASSARTGIGNTEAFF. The DNA of the CDR3 is TGTGCCAGCAGTGCCCGGACAGGTATCGGGAACACTGAAGCTTTCTTT.

The V gene is TRBV6-4, the J gene TRBJ2-2; D is ambiguous. This CDR3 is built from 13 residues. Trimming took 3 bases from V and 4 from J, leaving 6 bases between them. Germline V gene sequence: CDR1 MRHNA, CDR2 SNTAGT. The CDR3 loop is CASSDGVTGELFF. The CDR3 DNA reads as TGTGCCAGCAGTGATGGGGTCACCGGGGAGCTGTTTTTT.